Each of the 14 T cell receptor beta chains below was sequenced from the same sample in a study of T cell responses to AZD1222 COVID-19 vaccine. This table comes from immunoSEQ multiplex PCR, and its TCRdb copy is limited to in-frame clones, with some not included. This repertoire shows 150,000 to 200,000 clones, around 92% found once; its top ten account for over 9.5%. The source was peripheral blood, collected on day 0 of AZD1222 vaccination. The receptors come from an adult in good health.

The CDR3 coding sequence is TGTGCCAGCAGCCCGCGTTCCACCGGGGAGCTGTTTTTT. Translated: CASSPRSTGELFF. The chain combines TRBV11-2 with TRBJ2-2; no definite D call. The CDR3 has 13 residues. Trimming pared 5 bases from V and 4 bases from J, leaving 8 bases between. Germline V CDR1 and CDR2: SGHAT, FQNNGV.

The chain links TRBV6-5 to TRBJ2-7; 7 bases line up with TRBD1. The germline gives CDR1 MNHEY, CDR2 SVGAGI. The CDR3 sequence is 15 residues long. V lost 5 bases, J lost 3 bases, and 10 bases stayed unmatched. This CDR3 reads CASSPPGQKYYEQYF. CDR3 DNA sequence: TGTGCCAGCAGTCCTCCGGGACAGAAATACTACGAGCAGTACTTC.

The V call is TRBV6-5, the J call TRBJ1-2; 8 nucleotides line up with TRBD1. Trimming at V came to 4 bases and at J to 3 bases, leaving 7 bases not matched to a gene. This CDR3 has 15 amino acids. The germline gives CDR1 MNHEY, CDR2 SVGAGI. CDR3: CASSSGQERDYGYTF. CDR3 coding DNA: TGTGCCAGCAGTTCGGGACAGGAGAGGGACTATGGCTACACCTTC.

This chain uses TRBV10-1 with TRBJ2-3; D perhaps matches TRBD2 (6 bases). This CDR3 comprises 12 residues. CDR1 WNHNN and CDR2 SYGVQD come from the germline V gene (reference sequence). Trimming removed 5 bases from V and 8 bases from J, with 11 bases in between. CDR3 sequence reads: CASSSSGGTQYF. The CDR3 region has the DNA TGCGCCAGCAGTAGCTCCGGGGGTACGCAGTATTTT.

This clone was seen more than once but under ten times. The chain is built from TRBV2 and TRBJ2-7, with 7 positions matching TRBD1. CDR3 size: 14 residues. CDR1 is SNHLY, CDR2 FYNNEI, per germline. The V gene end was trimmed by 8 bases and the J gene end by 6 bases; junction bases not matched to a gene: 13. CDR3 residues: CASFKGRGGGEQYF. The CDR3 nucleotides read TGTGCCAGCTTCAAAGGGCGAGGGGGCGGCGAGCAGTACTTC.

V usage is TRBV7-9 and J usage is TRBJ2-2, with unresolved D. The CDR3 loop spans 9 amino acids. Germline CDR1 reads SEHNR; CDR2 reads FQNEAQ (reference sequence). Trimming stripped 5 bases from V and 13 bases from J, with 5 bases between. CDR3 bases: TGTGCCAGCAGCCCTCCGCTGTTTTTT. Protein: CASSPPLFF.

The chain combines TRBV2 with TRBJ1-1, with D possibly being TRBD1 (6 bases). The CDR3 is 14 amino acids. Trimming took 5 bases from V and 4 from J, leaving 14 bases between them. The V gene's germline CDR1 is SNHLY and CDR2 FYNNEI. This CDR3 is CASSYRDRGTEAFF. Written as DNA, the CDR3 is TGTGCCAGCAGTTACAGGGATAGGGGCACTGAAGCTTTCTTT. The full variable domain, with the rest looked up from reference TRBV2 and TRBJ1-1, is EPEVTQTPSHQVTQMGQEVILRCVPISNHLYFYWYRQILGQKVEFLVSFYNNEISEKSEIFDDQFSVERPDGSNFTLKIRSTKLEDSAMYFCASSYRDRGTEAFFGQGTRLTVV.

The chain employs TRBV29-1 and TRBJ1-2, with D hard to call. CDR1 and CDR2 from the germline V gene are SQVTM and ANQGSEA. This CDR3 comprises 16 residues. Trimming stripped 0 bases from V and 8 bases from J, with 22 bases between. CDR3 sequence reads: CSVEDTGRGSVGGYTF. CDR3 sequence (DNA): TGCAGCGTTGAAGATACCGGGCGGGGATCTGTCGGCGGCTACACCTTC. Variable domain in full (rest from reference TRBV29-1 and TRBJ1-2): SAVISQKPSRDICQRGTSLTIQCQVDSQVTMMFWYRQQPGQSLTLIATANQGSEATYESGFVIDKFPISRPNLTFSTLTVSNMSPEDSSIYLCSVEDTGRGSVGGYTFGSGTRLTVV.

J is TRBJ2-7 and V is TRBV5-5; the match to TRBD2 covers 9 bases. Looked up from germline, CDR1 is SGHKS and CDR2 is YYEKEE (reference sequence). The CDR3 is 15 residues long. Trimming cost V 4 bases and J 2 bases; bases outside gene matches: 7. The CDR3 region has the DNA TGTGCCAGCAGCGTACTAGCGGGTTCTACCTACGAGCAGTACTTC. It translates to CASSVLAGSTYEQYF.

This chain links TRBV18 with TRBJ1-5; maybe TRBD1 (6 bases). Trimming took 2 bases from V and 4 from J, leaving 12 bases between them. The V gene's germline CDR1 is KGHSH and CDR2 LQKENI. The CDR3 covers 15 residues. CDR3 amino acids: CASSPETGVNQPQHF. For the CDR3, the DNA is TGTGCCAGCTCACCAGAGACAGGAGTTAATCAGCCCCAGCATTTT.

This clone was detected ten times or more. This sequence joins TRBV28 and TRBJ2-2; weak D call: TRBD2 (5 bases). The CDR3 runs to 18 residues. V lost 8 bases and J lost 0, with 22 bases in between. From germline, CDR1 is MDHEN and CDR2 SYDVKM. This CDR3 reads CASLRGRMGLTNTGELFF. DNA for the CDR3: TGTGCCAGCCTCCGAGGGCGGATGGGCCTCACGAACACCGGGGAGCTGTTTTTT.

The CDR3 bases are TGTGCCAGCAGTGAAGCCGGCATGAACACTGAAGCTTTCTTT. As protein: CASSEAGMNTEAFF. V is TRBV6-1 and J is TRBJ1-1; the D is unclear. Germline values: CDR1 MNHNS, CDR2 SASEGT. There are 14 residues in the CDR3. The germline V and J ends were trimmed by 0 bases and 0 bases, with 5 bases remaining between them.

The chain links TRBV6-5 to TRBJ2-7; D unclear. This CDR3 region has 13 residues. Germline V gene lookup returns CDR1 MNHEY and CDR2 SVGAGI. V gave up 8 bases and J gave up 0 bases, with 11 bases separating them. CDR3 region: CASGRQPSYEQYF. The CDR3 nucleotides read TGTGCCAGCGGGCGTCAACCCTCCTACGAGCAGTACTTC.

As to this clone: An end of the junction does not agree with germline; a read error may underlie this. V and J are TRBV6-2 or TRBV6-3 and TRBJ1-1; D is possibly TRBD1 (5 bases). Germline CDR1 is MNHEY and CDR2 is SVGEGT. This CDR3 spans 12 amino acids. The CDR3 DNA is TGTGCCAGCAGTTACGGGGCAGGGATCCTGGATTTT. Protein product: CASSYGAGILDF.